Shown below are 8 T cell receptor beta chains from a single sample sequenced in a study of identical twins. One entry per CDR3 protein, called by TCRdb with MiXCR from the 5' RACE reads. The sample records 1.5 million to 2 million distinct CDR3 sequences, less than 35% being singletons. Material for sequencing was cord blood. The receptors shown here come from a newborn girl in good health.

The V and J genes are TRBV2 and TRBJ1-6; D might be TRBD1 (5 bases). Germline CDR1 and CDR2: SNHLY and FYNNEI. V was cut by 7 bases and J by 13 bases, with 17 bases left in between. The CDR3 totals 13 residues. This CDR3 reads CASIRGPGVPLHF. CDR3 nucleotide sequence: TGTGCCAGCATTCGAGGACCGGGGGTCCCCCTCCACTTT.

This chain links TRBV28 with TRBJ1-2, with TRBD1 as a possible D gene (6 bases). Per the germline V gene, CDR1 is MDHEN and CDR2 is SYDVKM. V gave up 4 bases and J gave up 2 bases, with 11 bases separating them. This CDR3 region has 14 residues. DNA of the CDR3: TGTGCCAGCAGTTCCCAGCAGGGGAACTATGGCTACACCTTC. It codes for CASSSQQGNYGYTF.

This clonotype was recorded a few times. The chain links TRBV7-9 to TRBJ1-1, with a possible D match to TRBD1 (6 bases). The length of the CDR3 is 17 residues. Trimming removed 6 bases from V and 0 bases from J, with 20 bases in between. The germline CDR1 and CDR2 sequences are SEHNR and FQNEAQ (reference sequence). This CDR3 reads CASRLGWDIGMNTEAFF. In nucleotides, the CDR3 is TGTGCCAGCAGGCTTGGGTGGGACATAGGCATGAACACTGAAGCTTTCTTT.

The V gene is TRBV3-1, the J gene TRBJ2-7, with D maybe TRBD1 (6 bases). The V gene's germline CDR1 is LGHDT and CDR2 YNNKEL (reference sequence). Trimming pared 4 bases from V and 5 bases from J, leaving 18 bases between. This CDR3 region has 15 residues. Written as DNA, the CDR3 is TGTGCCAGCAGCCCTCTAAACCACAGGGACCACGAGCAGTACTTC. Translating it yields CASSPLNHRDHEQYF.

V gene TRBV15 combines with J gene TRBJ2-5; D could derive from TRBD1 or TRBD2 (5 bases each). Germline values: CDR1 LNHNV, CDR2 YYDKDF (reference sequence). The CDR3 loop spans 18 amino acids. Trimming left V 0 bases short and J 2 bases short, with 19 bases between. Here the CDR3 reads CATSRDYLIGAIQETQYF. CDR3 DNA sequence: TGTGCCACCAGCAGAGATTATCTTATCGGGGCGATACAAGAGACCCAGTACTTC.

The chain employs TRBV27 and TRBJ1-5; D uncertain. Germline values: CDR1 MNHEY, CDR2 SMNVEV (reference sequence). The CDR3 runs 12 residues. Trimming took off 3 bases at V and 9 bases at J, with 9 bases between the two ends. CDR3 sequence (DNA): TGTGCCAGCAGTTTCCCAGCGGGGCCCCAGCATTTT. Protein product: CASSFPAGPQHF.

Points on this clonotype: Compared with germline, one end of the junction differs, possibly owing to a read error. CDR3 coding DNA: TGCAGTGCTAGAGATAAACAGGGAAGGAATCAGCCCCGGCATTTT. This sequence encodes CSARDKQGRNQPRHF. The V and J genes are TRBV20-1 and TRBJ1-5, with TRBD1 as a possible D gene (6 bases). This CDR3 has 15 amino acids. CDR1 is DFQATT, CDR2 SNEGSKA, per germline (reference sequence).

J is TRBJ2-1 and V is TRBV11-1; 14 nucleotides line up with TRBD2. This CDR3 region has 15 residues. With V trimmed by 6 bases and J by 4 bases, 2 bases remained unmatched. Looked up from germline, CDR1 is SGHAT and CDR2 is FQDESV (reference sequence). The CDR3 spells CASRRTSGRYNEQFF. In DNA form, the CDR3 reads TGTGCCAGCAGGCGGACTAGCGGGAGGTACAATGAGCAGTTCTTC.